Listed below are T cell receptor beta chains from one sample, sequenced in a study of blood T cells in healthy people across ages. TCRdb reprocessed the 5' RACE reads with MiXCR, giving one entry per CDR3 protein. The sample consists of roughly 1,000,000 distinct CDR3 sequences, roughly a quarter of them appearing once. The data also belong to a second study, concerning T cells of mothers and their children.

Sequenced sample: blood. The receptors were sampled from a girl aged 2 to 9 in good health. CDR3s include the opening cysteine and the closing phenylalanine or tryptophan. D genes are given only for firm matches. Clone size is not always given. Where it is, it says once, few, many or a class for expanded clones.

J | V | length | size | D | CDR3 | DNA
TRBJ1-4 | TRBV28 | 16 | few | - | CASSPSTRATNEKLFF | TGTGCCAGCAGTCCTTCAACGAGGGCAACTAATGAAAAACTGTTTTTT
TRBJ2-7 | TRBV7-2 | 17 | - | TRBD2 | CASSLPSGRAVNYEQYF | TGTGCCAGCAGCTTACCTAGCGGGAGGGCCGTTAACTACGAGCAGTACTTC
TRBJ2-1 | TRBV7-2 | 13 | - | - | CASSFSLDNEQFF | TGTGCCAGCAGCTTCAGCCTTGACAATGAGCAGTTCTTC
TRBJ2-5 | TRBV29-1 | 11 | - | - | CSVLAGETQYF | TGCAGCGTCCTCGCGGGAGAGACCCAGTACTTC
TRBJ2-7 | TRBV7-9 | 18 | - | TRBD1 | CASSATPGGTGGTYEQYF | TGTGCCAGCAGCGCGACTCCGGGGGGGACAGGGGGTACCTACGAGCAGTACTTC
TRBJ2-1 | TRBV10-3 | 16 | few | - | CAISEYTMAGSNEQFF | TGTGCCATCAGTGAGTACACTATGGCAGGGAGCAATGAGCAGTTCTTC
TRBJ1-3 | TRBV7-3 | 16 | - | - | CASSPTDGSSGNTIYF | TGTGCCAGCAGCCCAACGGACGGTAGCTCTGGAAACACCATATATTTT
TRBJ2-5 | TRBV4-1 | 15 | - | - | CASSQGFQGRETQYF | TGCGCCAGCAGCCAAGGTTTTCAGGGACGGGAGACCCAGTACTTC
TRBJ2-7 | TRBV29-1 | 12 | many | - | CSAGSRVAEQYF | TGCAGCGCGGGGAGTAGAGTGGCCGAGCAGTACTTC
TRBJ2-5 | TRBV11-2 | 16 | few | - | CASSSRGPMGGETQYF | TGTGCCAGCAGCTCCAGGGGCCCAATGGGGGGAGAGACCCAGTACTTC
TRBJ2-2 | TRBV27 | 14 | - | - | CASSPWGLTGELFF | TGTGCCAGCAGTCCATGGGGGCTAACCGGGGAGCTGTTTTTT
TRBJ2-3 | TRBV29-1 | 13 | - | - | CSVVWLAWDTQYF | TGCAGCGTTGTGTGGCTAGCATGGGATACGCAGTATTTT